This T cell receptor (beta chain) stems from a study of cytomegalovirus exposure and HLA in healthy donors. General study findings and limits: Most TCR sequences showed up rarely, but some public TCRs showed up in many donors. Using the classifier, cytomegalovirus status was reportedly diagnosed with high specificity and sensitivity.

Trimming cost V 4 bases and J 3 bases; bases outside gene matches: 17. The CDR3 length is 20 residues. Germline V lookup: CDR1 PRHDT, CDR2 FYEKMQ (reference sequence). The data were produced by immunoSEQ multiplex PCR, yet TCRdb's version contains in-frame clones alone and is incomplete. The sample comprises about 86,000 clones, approximately 93% of which are singletons, and 0.65% to 0.8% rests with the top ten. A word on this clone: Its antigen is unknown.

The chain uses TRBV13 and TRBJ2-3; 12 bases fit TRBD2. The TCR sequence derives from a young man in good health and CMV-seronegative. What was sequenced was PBMCs. The CDR3 region has the DNA TGTGCCAGCAGCTGGCGACTAGCGGGGGCCCGGGCCGTTGGGACAGATACGCAGTATTTT. Translated: CASSWRLAGARAVGTDTQYF.